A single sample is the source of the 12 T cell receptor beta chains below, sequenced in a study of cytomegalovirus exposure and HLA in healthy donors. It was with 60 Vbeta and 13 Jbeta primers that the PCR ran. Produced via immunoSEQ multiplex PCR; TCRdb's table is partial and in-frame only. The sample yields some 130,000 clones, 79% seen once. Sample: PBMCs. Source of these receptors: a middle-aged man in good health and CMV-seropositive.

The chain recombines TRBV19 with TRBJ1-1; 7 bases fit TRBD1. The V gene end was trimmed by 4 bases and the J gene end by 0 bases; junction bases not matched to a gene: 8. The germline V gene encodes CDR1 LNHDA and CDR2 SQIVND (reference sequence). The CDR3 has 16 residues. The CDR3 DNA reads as TGTGCCAGTAGTAGGACCCAACAGGGGATGAACACTGAAGCTTTCTTT. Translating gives CASSRTQQGMNTEAFF.

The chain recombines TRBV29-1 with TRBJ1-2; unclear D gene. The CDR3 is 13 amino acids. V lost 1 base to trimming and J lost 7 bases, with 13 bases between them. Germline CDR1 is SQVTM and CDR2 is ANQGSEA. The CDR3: CSVEVGGDGGYTF. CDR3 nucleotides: TGCAGCGTTGAAGTCGGCGGGGATGGTGGCTACACCTTC.

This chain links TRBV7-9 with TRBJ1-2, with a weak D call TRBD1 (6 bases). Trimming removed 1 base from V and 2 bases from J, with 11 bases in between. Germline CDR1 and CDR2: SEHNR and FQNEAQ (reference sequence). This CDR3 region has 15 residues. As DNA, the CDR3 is TGTGCCAGCAGCTTAGTAAGCCAGGGGAACTATGGCTACACCTTC. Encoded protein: CASSLVSQGNYGYTF. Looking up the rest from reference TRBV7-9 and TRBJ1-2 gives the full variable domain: DTGVSQNPRHKITKRGQNVTFRCDPISEHNRLYWYRQTLGQGPEFLTYFQNEAQLEKSRLLSDRFSAERPKGSFSTLEIQRTEQGDSAMYLCASSLVSQGNYGYTFGSGTRLTVV.

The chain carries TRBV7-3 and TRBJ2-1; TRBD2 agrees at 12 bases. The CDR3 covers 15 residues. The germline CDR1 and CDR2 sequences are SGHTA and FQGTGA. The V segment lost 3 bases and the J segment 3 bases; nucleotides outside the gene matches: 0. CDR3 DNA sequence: TGTGCCAGCAGCTTGGGACTAGCGGGCTACAATGAGCAGTTCTTC. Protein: CASSLGLAGYNEQFF.

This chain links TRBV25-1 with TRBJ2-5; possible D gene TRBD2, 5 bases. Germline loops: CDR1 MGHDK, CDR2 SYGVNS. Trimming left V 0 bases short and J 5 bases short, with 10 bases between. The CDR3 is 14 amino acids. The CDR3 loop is CASSEYGVIETQYF. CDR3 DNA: TGTGCCAGCAGTGAATACGGGGTAATCGAGACCCAGTACTTC.

CDR3 loop: CASSPGLSNQPQHF. CDR3 sequence (DNA): TGTGCCAGTAGTCCAGGCCTTAGCAATCAGCCCCAGCATTTT. The rearrangement links TRBV19 to TRBJ1-5; D is ambiguous. Germline values: CDR1 LNHDA, CDR2 SQIVND (reference sequence). With 5 bases removed from V and 0 bases from J, the gap between germline ends came to 8 bases. The CDR3 covers 14 residues.

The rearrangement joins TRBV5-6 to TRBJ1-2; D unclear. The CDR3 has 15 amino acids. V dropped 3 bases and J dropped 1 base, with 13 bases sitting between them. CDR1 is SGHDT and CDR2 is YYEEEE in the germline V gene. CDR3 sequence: CASSSRKLSNYGYTF. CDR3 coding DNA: TGTGCCAGCAGCTCCCGAAAACTGAGTAACTATGGCTACACCTTC. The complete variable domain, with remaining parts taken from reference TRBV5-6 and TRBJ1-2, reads DAGVTQSPTHLIKTRGQQVTLRCSPKSGHDTVSWYQQALGQGPQFIFQYYEEEERQRGNFPDRFSGHQFPNYSSELNVNALLLGDSALYLCASSSRKLSNYGYTFGSGTRLTVV.

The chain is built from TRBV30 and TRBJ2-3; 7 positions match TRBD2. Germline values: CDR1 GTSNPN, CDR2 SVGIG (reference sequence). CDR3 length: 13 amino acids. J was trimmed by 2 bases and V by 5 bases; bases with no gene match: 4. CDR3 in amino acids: CAWAGDFTDTQYF. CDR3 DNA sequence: TGTGCCTGGGCGGGGGATTTCACAGATACGCAGTATTTT.

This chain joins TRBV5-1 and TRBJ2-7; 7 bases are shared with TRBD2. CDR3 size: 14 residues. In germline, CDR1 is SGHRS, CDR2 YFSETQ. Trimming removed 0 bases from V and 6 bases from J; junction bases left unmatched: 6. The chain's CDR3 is CASSLVGPGGEQYF. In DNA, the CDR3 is TGCGCCAGCAGCTTGGTGGGGCCGGGAGGCGAGCAGTACTTC.

The CDR3 loop is CASSLTGGLHETQYF. The CDR3 nucleotides are TGTGCCAGCAGCCTCACAGGAGGGCTCCATGAGACCCAGTACTTC. The chain couples TRBV7-3 to TRBJ2-5; TRBD2 is a possible D gene (6 bases). Germline V gene data show CDR1 as SGHTA and CDR2 as FQGTGA. The CDR3 sequence is 15 residues long. Trimming took off 5 bases at V and 5 bases at J, with 18 bases between the two ends.

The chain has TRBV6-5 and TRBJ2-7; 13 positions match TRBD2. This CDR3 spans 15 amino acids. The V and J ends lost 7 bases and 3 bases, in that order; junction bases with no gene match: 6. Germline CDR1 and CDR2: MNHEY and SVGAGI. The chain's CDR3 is CASKKGLAGLYEQYF. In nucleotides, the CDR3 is TGTGCCAGCAAAAAGGGACTAGCGGGACTCTACGAGCAGTACTTC.

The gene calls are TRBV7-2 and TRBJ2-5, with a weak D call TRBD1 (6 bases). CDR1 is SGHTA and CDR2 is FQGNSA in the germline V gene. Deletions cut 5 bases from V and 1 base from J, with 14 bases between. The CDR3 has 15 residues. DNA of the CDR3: TGTGCCAGCAGCCGACCACAGGGTCCCCAAGAGACCCAGTACTTC. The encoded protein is CASSRPQGPQETQYF.